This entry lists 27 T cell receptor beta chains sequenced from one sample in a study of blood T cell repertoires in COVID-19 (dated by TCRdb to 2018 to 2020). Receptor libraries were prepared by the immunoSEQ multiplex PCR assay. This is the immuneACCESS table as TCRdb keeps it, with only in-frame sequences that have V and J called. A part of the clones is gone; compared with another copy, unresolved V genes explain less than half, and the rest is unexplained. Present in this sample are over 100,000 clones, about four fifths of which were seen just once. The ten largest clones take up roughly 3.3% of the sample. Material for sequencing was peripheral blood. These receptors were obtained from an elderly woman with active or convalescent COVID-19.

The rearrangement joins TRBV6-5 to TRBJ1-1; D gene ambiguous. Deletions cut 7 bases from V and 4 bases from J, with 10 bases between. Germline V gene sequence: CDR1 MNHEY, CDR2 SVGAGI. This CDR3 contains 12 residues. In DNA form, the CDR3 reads TGTGCCAGCATCAGAGCAGGCACTGAAGCTTTCTTT. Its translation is CASIRAGTEAFF.

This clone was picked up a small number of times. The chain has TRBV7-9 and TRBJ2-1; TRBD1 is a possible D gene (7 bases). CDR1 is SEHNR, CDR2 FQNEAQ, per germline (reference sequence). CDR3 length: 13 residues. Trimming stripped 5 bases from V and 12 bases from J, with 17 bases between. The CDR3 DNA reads TGTGCCAGCAGCCGAGAACAGGGGACTTTGCAGTTCTTC. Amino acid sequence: CASSREQGTLQFF.

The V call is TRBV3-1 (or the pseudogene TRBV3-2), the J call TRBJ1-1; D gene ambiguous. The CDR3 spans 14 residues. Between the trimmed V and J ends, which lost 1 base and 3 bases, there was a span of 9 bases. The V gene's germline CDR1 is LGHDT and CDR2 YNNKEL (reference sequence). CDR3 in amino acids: CASSQGGSDTEAFF. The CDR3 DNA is TGTGCCAGCAGCCAAGGGGGTAGCGACACTGAAGCTTTCTTT.

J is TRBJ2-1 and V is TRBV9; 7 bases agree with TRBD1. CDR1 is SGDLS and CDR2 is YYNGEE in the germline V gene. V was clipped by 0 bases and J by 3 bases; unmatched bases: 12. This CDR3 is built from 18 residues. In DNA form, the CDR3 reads TGTGCCAGCAGCGTAGATTCGCGTTTAGGGGGCTTCTACAATGAGCAGTTCTTC. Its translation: CASSVDSRLGGFYNEQFF.

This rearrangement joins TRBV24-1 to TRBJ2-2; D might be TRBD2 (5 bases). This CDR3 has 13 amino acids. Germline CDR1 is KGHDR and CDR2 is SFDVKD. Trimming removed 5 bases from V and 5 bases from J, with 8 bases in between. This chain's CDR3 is CATSASGTGELFF. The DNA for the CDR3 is TGTGCCACCAGTGCGTCGGGGACCGGGGAGCTGTTTTTT.

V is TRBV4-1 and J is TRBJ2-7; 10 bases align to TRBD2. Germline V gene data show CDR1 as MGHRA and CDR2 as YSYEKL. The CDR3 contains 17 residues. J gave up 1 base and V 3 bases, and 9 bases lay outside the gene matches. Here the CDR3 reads CASSHGPGLAYSYEQYF. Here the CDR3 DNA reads TGCGCCAGCAGCCATGGTCCGGGACTAGCGTATTCCTACGAGCAGTACTTC.

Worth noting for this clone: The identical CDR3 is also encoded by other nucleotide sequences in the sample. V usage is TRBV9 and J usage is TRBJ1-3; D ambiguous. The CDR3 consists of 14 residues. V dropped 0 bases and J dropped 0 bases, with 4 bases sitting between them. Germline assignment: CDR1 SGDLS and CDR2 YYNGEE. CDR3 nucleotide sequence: TGTGCCAGCAGCGTAGGGAGCTCTGGAAACACCATATATTTT. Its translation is CASSVGSSGNTIYF.

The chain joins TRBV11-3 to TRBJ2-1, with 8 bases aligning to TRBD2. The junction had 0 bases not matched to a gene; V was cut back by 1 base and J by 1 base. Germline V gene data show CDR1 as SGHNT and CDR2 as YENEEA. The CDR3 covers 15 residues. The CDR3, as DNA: TGTGCCAGCAGCTTAGCGGGAGGGTCCTACAATGAGCAGTTCTTC. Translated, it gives CASSLAGGSYNEQFF.

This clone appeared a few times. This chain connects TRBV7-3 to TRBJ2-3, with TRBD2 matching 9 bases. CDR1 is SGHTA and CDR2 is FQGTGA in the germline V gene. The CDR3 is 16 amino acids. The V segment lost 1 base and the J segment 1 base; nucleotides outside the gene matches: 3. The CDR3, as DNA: TGTGCCAGCAGCTTAATGCCTAGCGGGGGCACAGATACGCAGTATTTT. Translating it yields CASSLMPSGGTDTQYF.

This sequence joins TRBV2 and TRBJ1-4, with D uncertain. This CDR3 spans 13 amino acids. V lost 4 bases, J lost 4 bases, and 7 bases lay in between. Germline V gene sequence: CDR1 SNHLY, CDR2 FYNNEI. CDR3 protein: CASSGEYNEKLFF. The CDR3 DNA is TGTGCCAGCAGTGGAGAATATAATGAAAAACTGTTTTTT.

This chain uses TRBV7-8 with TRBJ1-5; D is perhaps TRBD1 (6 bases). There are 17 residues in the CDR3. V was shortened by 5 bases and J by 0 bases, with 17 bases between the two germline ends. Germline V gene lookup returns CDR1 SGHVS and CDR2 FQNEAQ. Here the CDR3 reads CASSIGQSKYSNQPQHF. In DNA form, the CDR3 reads TGTGCCAGCAGCATAGGACAGTCAAAATATAGCAATCAGCCCCAGCATTTT.

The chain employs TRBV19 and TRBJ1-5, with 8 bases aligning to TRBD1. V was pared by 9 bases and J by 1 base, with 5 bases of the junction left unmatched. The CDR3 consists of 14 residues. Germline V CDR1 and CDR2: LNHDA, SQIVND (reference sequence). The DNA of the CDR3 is TGTGCCAGCCGGACAGGGACGAGCAATCAGCCCCAGCATTTT. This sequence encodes CASRTGTSNQPQHF.

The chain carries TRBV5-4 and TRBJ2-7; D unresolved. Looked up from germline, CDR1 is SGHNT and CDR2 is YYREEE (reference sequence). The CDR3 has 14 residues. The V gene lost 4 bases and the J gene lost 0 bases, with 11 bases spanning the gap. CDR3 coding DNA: TGTGCCAGCAGCGTAACAGTAATCTCCTACGAGCAGTACTTC. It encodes CASSVTVISYEQYF.

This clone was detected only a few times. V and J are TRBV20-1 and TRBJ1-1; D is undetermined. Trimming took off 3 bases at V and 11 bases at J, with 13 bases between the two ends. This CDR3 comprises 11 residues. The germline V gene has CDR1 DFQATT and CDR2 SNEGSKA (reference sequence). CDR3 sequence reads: CSASTVAKAFF. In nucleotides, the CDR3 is TGCAGTGCTAGTACAGTGGCCAAGGCTTTCTTT.

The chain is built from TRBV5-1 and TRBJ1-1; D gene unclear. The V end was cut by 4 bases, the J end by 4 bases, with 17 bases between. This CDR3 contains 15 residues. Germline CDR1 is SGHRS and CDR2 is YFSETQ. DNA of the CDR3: TGCGCCAGCAGCCCTCGACCTAGCCAGAGCACTGAAGCTTTCTTT. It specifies CASSPRPSQSTEAFF.

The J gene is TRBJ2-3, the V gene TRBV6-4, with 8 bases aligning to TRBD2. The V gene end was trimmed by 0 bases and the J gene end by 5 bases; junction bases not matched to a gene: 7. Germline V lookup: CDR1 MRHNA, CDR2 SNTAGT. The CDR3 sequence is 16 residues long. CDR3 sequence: CASSDSGLGGGDTQYF. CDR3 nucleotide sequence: TGTGCCAGCAGTGACTCGGGACTAGGGGGTGGAGATACGCAGTATTTT.

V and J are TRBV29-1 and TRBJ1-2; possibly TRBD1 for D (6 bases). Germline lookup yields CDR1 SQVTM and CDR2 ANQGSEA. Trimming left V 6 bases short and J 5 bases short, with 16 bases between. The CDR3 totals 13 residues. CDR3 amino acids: CSVRETGYYGYTF. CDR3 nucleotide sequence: TGCAGCGTCAGAGAAACAGGGTATTATGGCTACACCTTC.

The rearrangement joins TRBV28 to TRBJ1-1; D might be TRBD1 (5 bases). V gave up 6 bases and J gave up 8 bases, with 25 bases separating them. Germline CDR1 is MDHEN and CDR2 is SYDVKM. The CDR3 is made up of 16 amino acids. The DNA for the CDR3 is TGTGCCAGCAGGTCACCCCGGGGGGTAAGGAGGGAAGAAGCTTTCTTT. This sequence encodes CASRSPRGVRREEAFF.

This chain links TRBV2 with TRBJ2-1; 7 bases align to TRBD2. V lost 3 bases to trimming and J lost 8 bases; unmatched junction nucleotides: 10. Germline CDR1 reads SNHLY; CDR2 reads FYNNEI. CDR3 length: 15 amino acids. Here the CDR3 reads CASSEVAGDSDEQFF. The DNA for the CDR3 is TGTGCCAGCAGTGAGGTCGCGGGAGACAGCGATGAGCAGTTCTTC.

The CDR3 loop reads CASSQFMVQHGQGHQPQHF. DNA for the CDR3: TGCGCCAGCAGTCAATTTATGGTCCAGCATGGACAGGGCCATCAGCCCCAGCATTTT. The chain is built from TRBV23-1 and TRBJ1-5; 8 bases line up with TRBD1. TRBV23-1 is an ORF for which the function is uncertain. The V gene end was trimmed by 1 base and the J gene end by 5 bases; junction bases not matched to a gene: 16. The CDR3 runs 19 residues.

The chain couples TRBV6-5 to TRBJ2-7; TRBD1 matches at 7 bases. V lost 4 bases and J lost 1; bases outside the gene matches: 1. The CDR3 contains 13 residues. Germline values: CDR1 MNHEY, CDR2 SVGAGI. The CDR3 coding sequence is TGTGCCAGCAGTTGGGGACAGTCCTACGAGCAGTACTTC. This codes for CASSWGQSYEQYF.

Here the CDR3 DNA reads TGTGCCAGCAGCTCGGCCAGGGCTGGAAACACCATATATTTT. This sequence encodes CASSSARAGNTIYF. The chain links TRBV5-4 to TRBJ1-3; the D gene is possibly TRBD1 (5 bases). V gave up 3 bases and J gave up 2 bases, with 9 bases separating them. CDR1 is SGHNT, CDR2 YYREEE, per germline (reference sequence). This CDR3 is 14 amino acids long.

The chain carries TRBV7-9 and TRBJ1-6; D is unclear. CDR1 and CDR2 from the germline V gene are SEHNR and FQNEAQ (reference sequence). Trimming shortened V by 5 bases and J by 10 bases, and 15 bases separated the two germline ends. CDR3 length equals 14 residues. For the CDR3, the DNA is TGTGCCAGCAGCCGATCGGGAATGTGGTCACCCCTCCACTTT. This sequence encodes CASSRSGMWSPLHF.

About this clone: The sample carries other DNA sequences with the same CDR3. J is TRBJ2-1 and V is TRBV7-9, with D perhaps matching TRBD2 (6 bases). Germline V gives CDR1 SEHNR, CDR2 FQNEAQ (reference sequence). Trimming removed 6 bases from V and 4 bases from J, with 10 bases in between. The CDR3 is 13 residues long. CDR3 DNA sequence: TGTGCCAGCAGTGTGACTAGTTACAATGAGCAGTTCTTC. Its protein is CASSVTSYNEQFF. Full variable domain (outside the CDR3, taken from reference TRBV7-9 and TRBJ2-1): DTGVSQNPRHKITKRGQNVTFRCDPISEHNRLYWYRQTLGQGPEFLTYFQNEAQLEKSRLLSDRFSAERPKGSFSTLEIQRTEQGDSAMYLCASSVTSYNEQFFGPGTRLTVL.

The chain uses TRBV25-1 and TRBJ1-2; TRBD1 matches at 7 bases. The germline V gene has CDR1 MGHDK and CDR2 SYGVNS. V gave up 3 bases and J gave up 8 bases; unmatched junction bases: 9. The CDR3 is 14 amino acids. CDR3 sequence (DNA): TGTGCCAGCAGTGAGGGAGACAGGGCCGGAGGCTACACCTTC. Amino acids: CASSEGDRAGGYTF.

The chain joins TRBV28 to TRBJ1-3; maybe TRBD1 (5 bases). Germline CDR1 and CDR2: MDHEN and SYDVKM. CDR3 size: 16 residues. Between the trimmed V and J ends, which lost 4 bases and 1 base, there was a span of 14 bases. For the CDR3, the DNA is TGTGCCAGCAGTTCTCCAGGGCGGGGTTCTGGAAACACCATATATTTT. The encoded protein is CASSSPGRGSGNTIYF. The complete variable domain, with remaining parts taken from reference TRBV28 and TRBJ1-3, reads DVKVTQSSRYLVKRTGEKVFLECVQDMDHENMFWYRQDPGLGLRLIYFSYDVKMKEKGDIPEGYSVSREKKERFSLILESASTNQTSMYLCASSSPGRGSGNTIYFGEGSWLTVV.

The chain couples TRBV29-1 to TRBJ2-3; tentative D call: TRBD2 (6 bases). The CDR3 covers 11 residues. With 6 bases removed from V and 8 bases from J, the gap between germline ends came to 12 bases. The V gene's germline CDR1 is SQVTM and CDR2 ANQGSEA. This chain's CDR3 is CSVDRGGTQYF. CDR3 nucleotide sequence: TGCAGCGTGGACCGGGGAGGTACGCAGTATTTT.